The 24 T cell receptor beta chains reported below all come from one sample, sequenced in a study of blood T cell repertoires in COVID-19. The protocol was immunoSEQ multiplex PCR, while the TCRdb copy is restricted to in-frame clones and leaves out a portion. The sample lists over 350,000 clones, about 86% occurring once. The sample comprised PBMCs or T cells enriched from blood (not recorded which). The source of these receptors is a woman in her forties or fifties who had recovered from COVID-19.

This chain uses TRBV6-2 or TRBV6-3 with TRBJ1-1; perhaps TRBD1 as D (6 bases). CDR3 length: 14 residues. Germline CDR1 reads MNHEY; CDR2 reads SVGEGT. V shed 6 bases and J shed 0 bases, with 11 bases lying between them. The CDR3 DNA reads TGTGCCAGCAGCCCAGACAGGCTGAACACTGAAGCTTTCTTT. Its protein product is CASSPDRLNTEAFF.

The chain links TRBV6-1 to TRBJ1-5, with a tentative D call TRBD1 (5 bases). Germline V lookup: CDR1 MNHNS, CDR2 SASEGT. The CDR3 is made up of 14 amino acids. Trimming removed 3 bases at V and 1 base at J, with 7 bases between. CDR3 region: CASSDPGSNQPQHF. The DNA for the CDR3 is TGTGCCAGCAGTGACCCAGGGAGCAATCAGCCCCAGCATTTT.

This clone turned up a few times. CDR3 sequence reads: CATQGPNNSPLHF. CDR3 nucleotide sequence: TGTGCCACTCAGGGGCCGAATAATTCACCCCTCCACTTT. The chain recombines TRBV27 with TRBJ1-6; tentatively, D is TRBD1 (6 bases). Germline CDR1 reads MNHEY; CDR2 reads SMNVEV (reference sequence). The CDR3 is 13 residues long. Trimming cost V 10 bases and J 5 bases, with 12 bases left between them.

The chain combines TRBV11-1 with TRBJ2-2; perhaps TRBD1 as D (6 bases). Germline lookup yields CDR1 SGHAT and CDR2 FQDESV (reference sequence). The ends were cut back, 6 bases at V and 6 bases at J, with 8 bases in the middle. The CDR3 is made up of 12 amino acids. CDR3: CASRTGPGELFF. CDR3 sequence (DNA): TGTGCCAGCAGGACAGGCCCCGGGGAGCTGTTTTTT.

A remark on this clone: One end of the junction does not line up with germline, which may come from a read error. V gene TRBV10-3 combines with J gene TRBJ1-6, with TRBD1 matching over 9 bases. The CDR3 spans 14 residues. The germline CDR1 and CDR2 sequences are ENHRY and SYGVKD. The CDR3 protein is CAIRDRGYDSPLHF. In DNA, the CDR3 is TGTGCCATCAGAGACAGGGGGTACGATTCACCTCTCCACTTT.

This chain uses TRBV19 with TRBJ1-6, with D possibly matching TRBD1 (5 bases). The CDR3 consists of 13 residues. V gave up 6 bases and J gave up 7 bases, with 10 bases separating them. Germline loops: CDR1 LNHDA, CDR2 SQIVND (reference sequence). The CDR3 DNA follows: TGTGCCAGTAGCGTGACAGCCAATTCACCCCTCCACTTT. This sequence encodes CASSVTANSPLHF.

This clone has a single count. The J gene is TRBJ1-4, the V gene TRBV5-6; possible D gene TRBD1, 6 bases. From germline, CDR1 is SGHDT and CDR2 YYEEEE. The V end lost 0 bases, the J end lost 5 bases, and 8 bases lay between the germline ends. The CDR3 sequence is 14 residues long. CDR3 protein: CASSLVGGNEKLFF. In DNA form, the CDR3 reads TGTGCCAGCAGCTTGGTTGGGGGCAATGAAAAACTGTTTTTT.

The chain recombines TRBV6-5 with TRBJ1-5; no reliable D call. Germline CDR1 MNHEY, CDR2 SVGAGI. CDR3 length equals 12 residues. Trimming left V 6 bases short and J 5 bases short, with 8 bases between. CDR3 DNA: TGTGCCAGCAGCGGGTCTGATCAGCCCCAGCATTTT. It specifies CASSGSDQPQHF.

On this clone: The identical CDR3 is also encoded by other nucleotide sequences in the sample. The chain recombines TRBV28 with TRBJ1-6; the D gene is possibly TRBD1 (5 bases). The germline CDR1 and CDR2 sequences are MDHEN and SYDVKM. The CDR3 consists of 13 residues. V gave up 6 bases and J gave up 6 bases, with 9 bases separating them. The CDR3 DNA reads TGTGCCAGCAGCCCCGGGGGTAATTCACCCCTCCACTTT. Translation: CASSPGGNSPLHF.

CDR3: CASSLQQGAYGYTF. CDR3 in DNA: TGTGCCAGCAGCTTGCAGCAGGGGGCCTATGGCTACACCTTC. The chain couples TRBV7-2 to TRBJ1-2; 8 bases fit TRBD1. The trim removed 3 bases at V and 4 bases at J, leaving 4 bases unmatched. This CDR3 region has 14 residues. Germline V gene lookup returns CDR1 SGHTA and CDR2 FQGNSA.

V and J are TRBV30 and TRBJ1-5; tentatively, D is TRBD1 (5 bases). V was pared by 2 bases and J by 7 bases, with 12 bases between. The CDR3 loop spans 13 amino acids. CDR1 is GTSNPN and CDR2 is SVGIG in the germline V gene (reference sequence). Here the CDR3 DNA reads TGTGCCTGGAGTACTAACACAGGCCAGCCCCAGCATTTT. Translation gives CAWSTNTGQPQHF.

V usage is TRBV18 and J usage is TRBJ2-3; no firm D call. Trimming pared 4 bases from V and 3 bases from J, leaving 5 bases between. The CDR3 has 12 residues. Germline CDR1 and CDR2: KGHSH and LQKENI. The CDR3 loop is CASSLLTDTQYF. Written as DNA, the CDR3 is TGTGCCAGCTCACTACTTACAGATACGCAGTATTTT.

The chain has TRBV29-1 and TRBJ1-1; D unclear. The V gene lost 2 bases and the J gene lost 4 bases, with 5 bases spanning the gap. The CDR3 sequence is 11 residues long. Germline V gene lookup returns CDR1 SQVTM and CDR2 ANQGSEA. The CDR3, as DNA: TGCAGCGTTGAATCTGTCACTGAAGCTTTCTTT. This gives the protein CSVESVTEAFF. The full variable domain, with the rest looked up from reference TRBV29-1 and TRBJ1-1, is SAVISQKPSRDICQRGTSLTIQCQVDSQVTMMFWYRQQPGQSLTLIATANQGSEATYESGFVIDKFPISRPNLTFSTLTVSNMSPEDSSIYLCSVESVTEAFFGQGTRLTVV.

CDR3 protein: CATSESTGGSFTTEAFF. CDR3 nucleotides: TGTGCCACCAGTGAGTCGACAGGGGGCTCTTTTACCACTGAAGCTTTCTTT. The genes are TRBV24-1 and TRBJ1-1; 10 nucleotides line up with TRBD1. Losses at the gene ends were 4 bases for V and 4 bases for J; bases not matched to a gene: 11. Germline V gene data show CDR1 as KGHDR and CDR2 as SFDVKD. CDR3 length: 17 residues.

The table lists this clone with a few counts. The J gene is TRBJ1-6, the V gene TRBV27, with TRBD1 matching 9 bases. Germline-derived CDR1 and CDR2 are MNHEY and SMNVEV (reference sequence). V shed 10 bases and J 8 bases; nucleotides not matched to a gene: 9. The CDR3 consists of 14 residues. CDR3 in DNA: TGTGCCACGGCGCGGACAGGGGTTTATTCACCCCTCCACTTT. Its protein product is CATARTGVYSPLHF.

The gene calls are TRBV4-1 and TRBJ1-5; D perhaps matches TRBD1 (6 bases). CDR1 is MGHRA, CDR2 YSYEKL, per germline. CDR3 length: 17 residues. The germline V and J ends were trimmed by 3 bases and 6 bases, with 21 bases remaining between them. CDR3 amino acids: CASSQPWGRGESQPQHF. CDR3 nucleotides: TGCGCCAGCAGCCAGCCCTGGGGCAGGGGAGAGAGTCAGCCCCAGCATTTT.

CDR3 amino acids: CASSLAYQGAIGTEAFF. The CDR3, as DNA: TGCGCCAGCAGCTTGGCCTATCAGGGGGCTATTGGCACTGAAGCTTTCTTT. This chain uses TRBV5-1 with TRBJ1-1; 8 bases map to TRBD1. The CDR3 has 17 residues. In germline, CDR1 is SGHRS, CDR2 YFSETQ. V shed 0 bases and J 4 bases; nucleotides not matched to a gene: 11.

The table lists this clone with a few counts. The CDR3 protein is CASSLGRGGTTYEQYF. The DNA of the CDR3 is TGTGCCAGCAGCTTAGGCCGAGGGGGTACCACCTACGAGCAGTACTTC. This chain connects TRBV7-2 to TRBJ2-7, with TRBD1 as a possible D gene (6 bases). Germline V gene data show CDR1 as SGHTA and CDR2 as FQGNSA. The CDR3 is 16 amino acids. The V end lost 1 base, the J end lost 2 bases, and 15 bases lay between the germline ends.

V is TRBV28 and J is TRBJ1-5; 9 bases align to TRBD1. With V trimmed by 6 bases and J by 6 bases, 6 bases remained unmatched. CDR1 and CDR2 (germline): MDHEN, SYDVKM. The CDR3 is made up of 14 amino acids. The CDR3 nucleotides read TGTGCCAGCAGCGGAGGGACAGGGCGTCAGCCCCAGCATTTT. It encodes CASSGGTGRQPQHF.

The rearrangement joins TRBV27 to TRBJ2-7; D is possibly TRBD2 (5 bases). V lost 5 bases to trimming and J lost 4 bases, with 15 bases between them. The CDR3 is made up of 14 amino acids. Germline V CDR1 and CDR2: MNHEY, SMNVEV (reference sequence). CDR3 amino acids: CASSDRFSGYEQYF. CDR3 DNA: TGTGCCAGCAGTGATAGGTTCAGCGGATACGAGCAGTACTTC.

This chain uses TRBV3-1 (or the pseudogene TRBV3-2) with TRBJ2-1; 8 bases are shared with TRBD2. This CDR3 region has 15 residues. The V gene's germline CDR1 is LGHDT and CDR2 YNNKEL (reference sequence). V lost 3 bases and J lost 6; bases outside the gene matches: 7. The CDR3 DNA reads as TGTGCCAGCAGCCAGAACGGGGGGGTCGCCAATGAGCAGTTCTTC. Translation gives CASSQNGGVANEQFF.

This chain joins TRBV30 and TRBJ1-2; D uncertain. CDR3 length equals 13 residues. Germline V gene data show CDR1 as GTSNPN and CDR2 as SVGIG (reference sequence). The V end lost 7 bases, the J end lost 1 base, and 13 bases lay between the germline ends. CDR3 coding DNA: TGTGCCTCCCGCCCCCCGAGTAACTATGGCTACACCTTC. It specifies CASRPPSNYGYTF.

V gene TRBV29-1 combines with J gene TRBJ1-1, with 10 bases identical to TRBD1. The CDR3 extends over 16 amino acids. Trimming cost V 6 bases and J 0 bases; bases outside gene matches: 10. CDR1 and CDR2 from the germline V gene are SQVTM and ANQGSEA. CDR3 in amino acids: CSVHGQGVFMNTEAFF. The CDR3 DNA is TGCAGCGTACACGGACAGGGGGTTTTTATGAACACTGAAGCTTTCTTT.

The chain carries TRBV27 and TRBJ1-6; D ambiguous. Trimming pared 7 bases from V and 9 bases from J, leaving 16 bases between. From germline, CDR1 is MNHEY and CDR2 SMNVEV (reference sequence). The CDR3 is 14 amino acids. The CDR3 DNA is TGTGCCAGCACTGTTGCGTGGGAGGGTTCACCCCTCCACTTT. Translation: CASTVAWEGSPLHF.